A selection of T cell receptor beta chains follows, all from one sample in a study of blood T cell repertoires in COVID-19. Clones were read by immunoSEQ multiplex PCR, and TCRdb kept only the in-frame ones, dropping some. The sample includes a few hundred thousand clones, more than 65% seen only once; the top ten take roughly 1.4%. Input material: peripheral blood. The receptors shown here come from a woman aged 40 to 50 who had recovered from COVID-19. Both conserved end residues are part of each CDR3. The D gene is left open where the match is weak. Size tells how often a clone was seen (once, few, many) or the class of an expanded clone, and some rows leave it out.

clone_size: .
v_call: TRBV12-3/TRBV12-4
j_call: TRBJ2-1
d_call: .
cdr3_aa: CASSLQIEQFF
cdr3_nt: TGTGCCAGCAGTTTACAAATTGAGCAGTTCTTC

clone_size: .
v_call: TRBV6-5
j_call: TRBJ1-2
d_call: TRBD1
cdr3_aa: CASSQNRGFYGYTF
cdr3_nt: TGTGCCAGCAGCCAGAACAGGGGATTCTATGGCTACACCTTC

clone_size: .
v_call: TRBV9
j_call: TRBJ2-7
d_call: TRBD1
cdr3_aa: CASSVAGQGISVYEQYF
cdr3_nt: TGTGCCAGCAGCGTAGCCGGACAGGGAATCTCCGTTTACGAGCAGTACTTC

clone_size: .
v_call: TRBV7-6
j_call: TRBJ2-2
d_call: .
cdr3_aa: CASSLGTILPAGELFF
cdr3_nt: TGTGCCAGCAGCTTAGGTACTATCTTACCGGCCGGGGAGCTGTTTTTT

clone_size: .
v_call: TRBV3-1/TRBV3-2
j_call: TRBJ2-3
d_call: TRBD2
cdr3_aa: CASSQVVGGTTDTQYF
cdr3_nt: TGTGCCAGCAGCCAAGTGGTGGGGGGGACTACAGATACGCAGTATTTT

clone_size: .
v_call: TRBV28
j_call: TRBJ1-1
d_call: .
cdr3_aa: CASTSGVGNTEAFF
cdr3_nt: TGTGCCAGCACCAGCGGTGTAGGGAACACTGAAGCTTTCTTT

clone_size: few
v_call: TRBV28
j_call: TRBJ2-7
d_call: TRBD2
cdr3_aa: CASGRGGLGEQYF
cdr3_nt: TGTGCCAGCGGACGGGGGGGGCTCGGTGAGCAGTACTTC

clone_size: .
v_call: TRBV5-1
j_call: TRBJ1-2
d_call: TRBD1
cdr3_aa: CASSLGTGEIYGYTF
cdr3_nt: TGCGCCAGCAGCTTGGGGACAGGTGAGATCTATGGCTACACCTTC

clone_size: few
v_call: TRBV12-3/TRBV12-4
j_call: TRBJ1-2
d_call: .
cdr3_aa: CASSFGQLSFTF
cdr3_nt: TGTGCCAGCAGTTTCGGACAGCTCTCATTCACCTTC

clone_size: .
v_call: TRBV29-1
j_call: TRBJ1-2
d_call: TRBD1
cdr3_aa: CSVGGLAGQGSNYGYTF
cdr3_nt: TGCAGCGTTGGGGGGTTGGCCGGACAGGGGTCTAACTATGGCTACACCTTC

clone_size: once
v_call: TRBV3-1/TRBV3-2
j_call: TRBJ2-5
d_call: TRBD2
cdr3_aa: CASSQEFSGGAGYQETQYF
cdr3_nt: TGTGCCAGCAGCCAAGAATTTAGCGGGGGGGCCGGGTACCAAGAGACCCAGTACTTC

clone_size: .
v_call: TRBV19
j_call: TRBJ1-4
d_call: .
cdr3_aa: CASRSDTPYTRGEKLFF
cdr3_nt: TGTGCCAGTAGATCCGACACCCCCTATACGAGGGGGGAAAAACTGTTTTTT

clone_size: few
v_call: TRBV3-1/TRBV3-2
j_call: TRBJ1-1
d_call: .
cdr3_aa: CASSQVLSEAFF
cdr3_nt: TGTGCCAGCAGCCAAGTTTTATCTGAAGCTTTCTTT

clone_size: .
v_call: TRBV19
j_call: TRBJ1-1
d_call: TRBD1
cdr3_aa: CASIPGQGREAFF
cdr3_nt: TGTGCCAGTATCCCGGGACAGGGGCGTGAAGCTTTCTTT

clone_size: .
v_call: TRBV15
j_call: TRBJ2-5
d_call: TRBD2
cdr3_aa: CATSRGLAGETQYF
cdr3_nt: TGTGCCACCAGCAGAGGCCTAGCGGGGGAGACCCAGTACTTC

clone_size: few
v_call: TRBV9
j_call: TRBJ1-4
d_call: .
cdr3_aa: CASSAEAGSTNEKLFF
cdr3_nt: TGTGCCAGCAGCGCGGAGGCGGGATCCACTAATGAAAAACTGTTTTTT

clone_size: .
v_call: TRBV6-1
j_call: TRBJ1-2
d_call: .
cdr3_aa: CASSEPGFYGYTF
cdr3_nt: TGTGCCAGCAGTGAGCCGGGGTTCTATGGCTACACCTTC

clone_size: .
v_call: TRBV27
j_call: TRBJ1-2
d_call: TRBD1
cdr3_aa: CASSEGQGAGYGYTF
cdr3_nt: TGTGCCAGCAGCGAGGGACAGGGGGCGGGTTATGGCTACACCTTC

clone_size: once
v_call: TRBV6-5
j_call: TRBJ2-2
d_call: TRBD2
cdr3_aa: CASSPGLARTGELFF
cdr3_nt: TGTGCCAGCAGTCCGGGACTAGCACGGACCGGGGAGCTGTTTTTT

clone_size: .
v_call: TRBV7-7
j_call: TRBJ2-3
d_call: .
cdr3_aa: CASSADYGTDTQYF
cdr3_nt: TGTGCTAGCAGCGCGGACTATGGCACAGATACGCAGTATTTT

clone_size: .
v_call: TRBV19
j_call: TRBJ2-1
d_call: .
cdr3_aa: CASSLTDSSYNEQFF
cdr3_nt: TGTGCCAGTAGCCTCACAGATAGCTCCTACAATGAGCAGTTCTTC

clone_size: .
v_call: TRBV27
j_call: TRBJ1-2
d_call: .
cdr3_aa: CASSRHGSNYGYTF
cdr3_nt: TGTGCCAGCAGCCGTCACGGTTCTAACTATGGCTACACCTTC

clone_size: .
v_call: TRBV19
j_call: TRBJ1-5
d_call: TRBD1
cdr3_aa: CASSIGQGSNQPQHF
cdr3_nt: TGTGCCAGTAGTATAGGACAGGGTAGCAATCAGCCCCAGCATTTT

clone_size: .
v_call: TRBV19
j_call: TRBJ2-1
d_call: .
cdr3_aa: CASSILGGSYNEQFF
cdr3_nt: TGTGCCAGTAGTATCCTCGGGGGTTCCTACAATGAGCAGTTCTTC

clone_size: .
v_call: TRBV2
j_call: TRBJ2-7
d_call: .
cdr3_aa: CASSSYEQYF
cdr3_nt: TGTGCCAGCTCATCCTACGAGCAGTACTTC

clone_size: .
v_call: TRBV5-5
j_call: TRBJ1-1
d_call: .
cdr3_aa: CASSIRATNTEAFF
cdr3_nt: TGTGCCAGCAGCATCAGGGCGACCAACACTGAAGCTTTCTTT

clone_size: .
v_call: TRBV11-2
j_call: TRBJ1-2
d_call: .
cdr3_aa: CASSLAGNYGYTF
cdr3_nt: TGTGCCAGCAGCTTAGCGGGTAACTATGGCTACACCTTC

clone_size: .
v_call: TRBV5-1
j_call: TRBJ2-1
d_call: TRBD1
cdr3_aa: CASSSSTGAGEQFF
cdr3_nt: TGCGCCAGCAGTTCATCGACAGGGGCGGGTGAGCAGTTCTTC

clone_size: .
v_call: TRBV15
j_call: TRBJ1-6
d_call: .
cdr3_aa: CATSNSPPGSRSPLHF
cdr3_nt: TGTGCCACCAGCAATTCCCCCCCAGGGTCGCGTTCACCCCTCCACTTT

clone_size: .
v_call: TRBV11-3
j_call: TRBJ2-2
d_call: TRBD1
cdr3_aa: CASRDRVGGELFF
cdr3_nt: TGTGCCAGCAGAGACAGGGTTGGCGGGGAGCTGTTTTTT

clone_size: .
v_call: TRBV5-5
j_call: TRBJ1-2
d_call: .
cdr3_aa: CASSLVGGDGYTF
cdr3_nt: TGTGCCAGCAGCTTGGTGGGCGGGGATGGCTACACCTTC

clone_size: .
v_call: TRBV5-1
j_call: TRBJ1-6
d_call: TRBD1
cdr3_aa: CASSLVGQTNSPLHF
cdr3_nt: TGCGCCAGCAGCTTGGTGGGACAGACCAATTCACCCCTCCACTTT

clone_size: few
v_call: TRBV7-8
j_call: TRBJ1-3
d_call: .
cdr3_aa: CASSSGQGHSGNTIYF
cdr3_nt: TGTGCCAGCAGCTCCGGGCAGGGCCACTCTGGAAACACCATATATTTT

clone_size: .
v_call: TRBV13
j_call: TRBJ1-4
d_call: .
cdr3_aa: CASSLLENEKLFF
cdr3_nt: TGTGCCAGCAGCTTATTAGAGAATGAAAAACTGTTTTTT

clone_size: .
v_call: TRBV27
j_call: TRBJ2-7
d_call: .
cdr3_aa: CASSYKAGDISYEQYF
cdr3_nt: TGTGCCAGCAGTTATAAGGCCGGGGACATCTCCTACGAGCAGTACTTC

clone_size: once
v_call: TRBV6-1
j_call: TRBJ2-5
d_call: .
cdr3_aa: CASSEALAVQETQYF
cdr3_nt: TGTGCCAGCAGTGAAGCGCTAGCAGTTCAAGAGACCCAGTACTTC

clone_size: .
v_call: TRBV6-2/TRBV6-3
j_call: TRBJ1-5
d_call: .
cdr3_aa: CASSVVQGSPPQHF
cdr3_nt: TGTGCCAGCAGTGTTGTCCAGGGTTCCCCGCCCCAGCATTTT

clone_size: .
v_call: TRBV10-3
j_call: TRBJ1-1
d_call: TRBD1
cdr3_aa: CAINPTGGTEAFF
cdr3_nt: TGTGCCATCAACCCGACAGGGGGCACTGAAGCTTTCTTT

clone_size: .
v_call: TRBV5-8
j_call: TRBJ2-3
d_call: .
cdr3_aa: CASSIGADTQYF
cdr3_nt: TGTGCCAGCAGTATCGGGGCAGATACGCAGTATTTT

clone_size: .
v_call: TRBV6-5
j_call: TRBJ2-7
d_call: TRBD1
cdr3_aa: CASSRTGVDKQYF
cdr3_nt: TGTGCCAGCAGCCGGACAGGGGTAGACAAGCAGTACTTC

clone_size: .
v_call: TRBV6-1
j_call: TRBJ1-2
d_call: .
cdr3_aa: CASSDAGYGYTF
cdr3_nt: TGTGCCAGCAGTGATGCAGGCTATGGCTACACCTTC

clone_size: once
v_call: TRBV11-3
j_call: TRBJ1-1
d_call: .
cdr3_aa: CASSDSMNTEAFF
cdr3_nt: TGTGCCAGCAGTGACAGTATGAACACTGAAGCTTTCTTT

clone_size: once
v_call: TRBV18
j_call: TRBJ2-3
d_call: .
cdr3_aa: CASSPTGPRDTQYF
cdr3_nt: TGTGCCAGCTCACCAACAGGGCCTAGGGATACGCAGTATTTT

clone_size: .
v_call: TRBV18
j_call: TRBJ1-1
d_call: .
cdr3_aa: CASSPTGNTEAFF
cdr3_nt: TGTGCCAGCTCACCAACCGGGAACACTGAAGCTTTCTTT

clone_size: .
v_call: TRBV6-5
j_call: TRBJ2-7
d_call: TRBD1
cdr3_aa: CASSRGQGVGEQYF
cdr3_nt: TGTGCCAGCAGCCGGGGACAGGGGGTAGGGGAGCAGTACTTC

clone_size: .
v_call: TRBV30
j_call: TRBJ1-2
d_call: .
cdr3_aa: CAWSPGGVNYGYTF
cdr3_nt: TGTGCCTGGAGCCCCGGGGGGGTGAACTATGGCTACACCTTC

clone_size: .
v_call: TRBV10-1
j_call: TRBJ1-1
d_call: .
cdr3_aa: CASSEGRGTEAFF
cdr3_nt: TGCGCCAGCAGTGAAGGCAGGGGCACTGAAGCTTTCTTT

clone_size: .
v_call: TRBV19
j_call: TRBJ1-1
d_call: .
cdr3_aa: CASSPGVNMNTEAFF
cdr3_nt: TGTGCCAGTAGTCCGGGGGTAAACATGAACACTGAAGCTTTCTTT

clone_size: .
v_call: TRBV5-5
j_call: TRBJ1-1
d_call: .
cdr3_aa: CASSFSLTEAFF
cdr3_nt: TGTGCCAGCAGCTTCTCCTTAACTGAAGCTTTCTTT

clone_size: few
v_call: TRBV7-2
j_call: TRBJ2-3
d_call: .
cdr3_aa: CASSSRVNRDTQYF
cdr3_nt: TGTGCCAGCAGTTCTAGGGTTAACAGGGATACGCAGTATTTT

clone_size: .
v_call: TRBV6-2/TRBV6-3
j_call: TRBJ1-5
d_call: TRBD1
cdr3_aa: CASSRAGQAISNQPQHF
cdr3_nt: TGTGCCAGCAGCCGAGCGGGACAGGCGATTAGCAATCAGCCCCAGCATTTT

clone_size: .
v_call: TRBV27
j_call: TRBJ1-6
d_call: .
cdr3_aa: CASSLLRGGSPLHF
cdr3_nt: TGTGCCAGCAGTTTATTACGGGGGGGTTCACCCCTCCACTTT

clone_size: .
v_call: TRBV5-4
j_call: TRBJ2-1
d_call: .
cdr3_aa: CASSPPSRLNYNEQFF
cdr3_nt: TGTGCCAGCAGCCCACCCTCGAGACTGAACTACAATGAGCAGTTCTTC

clone_size: .
v_call: TRBV2
j_call: TRBJ2-7
d_call: .
cdr3_aa: CASSDQTNYEQYF
cdr3_nt: TGTGCCAGCAGTGACCAGACAAACTACGAGCAGTACTTC

clone_size: .
v_call: TRBV4-3
j_call: TRBJ1-2
d_call: .
cdr3_aa: CASSQDRTNYGYTF
cdr3_nt: TGCGCCAGCAGCCAAGACAGAACTAACTATGGCTACACCTTC

clone_size: .
v_call: TRBV5-6
j_call: TRBJ2-7
d_call: TRBD2
cdr3_aa: CASSWLAGGRYEQYF
cdr3_nt: TGTGCCAGCAGCTGGTTAGCGGGGGGGCGTTACGAGCAGTACTTC

clone_size: .
v_call: TRBV11-3
j_call: TRBJ2-6
d_call: .
cdr3_aa: CASSARGSGANVLTF
cdr3_nt: TGTGCCAGCAGCGCCAGGGGATCTGGGGCCAACGTCCTGACTTTC

clone_size: .
v_call: TRBV6-6
j_call: TRBJ1-2
d_call: TRBD1
cdr3_aa: CASRIGQGGRSYGYTF
cdr3_nt: TGTGCCAGCAGAATCGGACAGGGGGGACGGAGCTATGGCTACACCTTC

clone_size: .
v_call: TRBV18
j_call: TRBJ2-4
d_call: TRBD1
cdr3_aa: CASSLAGTGAGRENIQYF
cdr3_nt: TGTGCCAGCTCTCTTGCTGGGACAGGGGCCGGAAGGGAAAACATTCAGTACTTC